Listed below are T cell receptor beta chains from one sample, sequenced in a study of beta chain features in type 1 diabetes. Sequencing used immunoSEQ multiplex PCR; TCRdb keeps in-frame clones, though not all of them. The sample yields 60,000 to 75,000 clones, roughly three fifths seen once. Sequenced sample: Tregs from blood. All receptors come from a woman aged 18-29 years in good health. Each CDR3 is given with its conserved first and last residue. A D gene is named only where the DNA matches it firmly. Not every row has a clone size; where given, it reads once, few, many or a size class.

cdr3_aa	cdr3_nt	d_call	clone_size	v_call	j_call
CASSSGGADTQYF	TGTGCCAGCAGCAGCGGGGGGGCAGATACGCAGTATTTT	TRBD2	.	TRBV7-2	TRBJ2-3
CASSLIGVSTEAFF	TGCGCCAGCAGCTTGATAGGAGTCAGCACTGAAGCTTTCTTT	.	few	TRBV5-1	TRBJ1-1
CASSVLAGVGEQFF	TGTGCCAGCAGCGTACTAGCGGGAGTTGGTGAGCAGTTCTTC	TRBD2	.	TRBV5-6	TRBJ2-1
CASSSAGGPINEQFF	TGCGCCAGCAGCTCAGCGGGGGGGCCTATCAATGAGCAGTTCTTC	TRBD2	.	TRBV5-1	TRBJ2-1
CASKWTGGKSGNTIYF	TGTGCCAGTAAGTGGACAGGGGGAAAGTCTGGAAACACCATATATTTT	TRBD1	.	TRBV19	TRBJ1-3
CASSFTRTSASYEQYF	TGTGCCAGCAGCTTCACCCGGACTAGCGCATCCTACGAGCAGTACTTC	TRBD2	.	TRBV11-2	TRBJ2-7
CASKEPFDTGEAFF	TGTGCCAGCAAAGAGCCCTTCGACACAGGGGAAGCTTTCTTT	.	.	TRBV25-1	TRBJ1-1
CASSMGLGWDTQYF	TGTGCCAGCAGCATGGGACTAGGTTGGGATACGCAGTATTTT	TRBD2	few	TRBV7-2	TRBJ2-3
CASSLQGASNTF	TGTGCCAGCAGCTTACAGGGGGCGAGCAACACCTTC	TRBD1	few	TRBV5-6	TRBJ1-2
CASSVAQGRVDTQYF	TGTGCCAGCAGCGTAGCCCAGGGAAGGGTAGATACGCAGTATTTT	.	once	TRBV9	TRBJ2-3
CASSGGYGYTF	TGTGCCAGCAGCGGGGGGTATGGCTACACCTTC	.	.	TRBV7-9	TRBJ1-2
CASSSSGTTDTQYF	TGTGCCAGCAGCTCTAGCGGAACGACAGATACGCAGTATTTT	TRBD2	.	TRBV7-3	TRBJ2-3
CASSLSSVETQYF	TGTGCCAGCAGCTTGTCATCAGTGGAGACCCAGTACTTC	.	.	TRBV7-8	TRBJ2-5
CSVLDLLNTEAFF	TGCAGCGTTCTAGATCTGCTGAACACTGAAGCTTTCTTT	.	.	TRBV29-1	TRBJ1-1
CAWSRGLEYEQYF	TGTGCCTGGAGCAGGGGTCTGGAGTACGAGCAGTACTTC	.	few	TRBV30	TRBJ2-7
CASSFDGANYGYTF	TGTGCCAGCAGCTTCGACGGGGCTAACTATGGCTACACCTTC	.	.	TRBV7-2	TRBJ1-2
CASSLGQGGQPQHF	TGTGCCAGCAGCTTAGGGCAGGGAGGTCAGCCCCAGCATTTT	.	.	TRBV7-9	TRBJ1-5
CASSSQDRNTEAFF	TGTGCCAGCAGTTCCCAGGACAGGAACACTGAAGCTTTCTTT	.	.	TRBV6-5	TRBJ1-1
CASRITGFDGYTF	TGTGCCAGCAGGATTACAGGATTCGATGGCTACACCTTC	.	.	TRBV6-1	TRBJ1-2
CASSLLQETQYF	TGTGCCAGCAGCTTACTCCAAGAGACCCAGTACTTC	.	once	TRBV7-6	TRBJ2-5
CASSHQGQGSYNEQFF	TGCGCCAGCAGCCACCAGGGACAGGGGTCCTACAATGAGCAGTTCTTC	TRBD1	.	TRBV4-1	TRBJ2-1
CASSPMSVSTDTQYF	TGTGCCAGCAGCCCAATGTCGGTTAGCACAGATACGCAGTATTTT	.	.	TRBV11-2	TRBJ2-3
CASSPPGTASRYTF	TGTGCCAGCAGTCCCCCCGGGACAGCCTCTCGCTACACCTTC	TRBD1	.	TRBV27	TRBJ1-2
CTSSHQRPLRGLAGARSYNEQFF	TGCACCAGCAGCCACCAACGCCCCCTACGCGGACTAGCGGGAGCAAGGTCCTACAATGAGCAGTTCTTC	.	.	TRBV1	TRBJ2-1
CASSQVPPGQGTYEQYF	TGTGCCAGCAGCCAAGTTCCCCCGGGACAGGGGACCTACGAGCAGTACTTC	TRBD1	.	TRBV4-2	TRBJ2-7
CASSPGTGEAEQYF	TGTGCCAGCTCACCTGGGACAGGGGAGGCCGAGCAGTACTTC	TRBD1	.	TRBV18	TRBJ2-7
CASSQGDSPGYGYTF	TGCGCCAGCAGCCAAGGGGACAGCCCGGGCTATGGCTACACCTTC	TRBD1	.	TRBV5-1	TRBJ1-2
CASSSAGRDRVTGELFF	TGCGCCAGCAGCTCCGCGGGACGGGACAGGGTAACCGGGGAGCTGTTTTTT	TRBD1	.	TRBV5-1	TRBJ2-2
CASSIVLDILNTEAFF	TGTGCCAGTAGTATAGTTCTCGACATCTTGAACACTGAAGCTTTCTTT	.	.	TRBV19	TRBJ1-1
CASGQKTGNTEAFF	TGTGCCAGCGGCCAGAAGACGGGGAACACTGAAGCTTTCTTT	.	once	TRBV6-6	TRBJ1-1
CASRGMGGRSSYEQYF	TGTGCCAGCAGGGGGATGGGGGGTAGAAGCTCCTACGAGCAGTACTTC	.	.	TRBV2	TRBJ2-7